Following are 12 T cell receptor beta chains from one sample sequenced in a study of OX40 agonist ivuxolimab in advanced cancers. Profiling relied on immunoSEQ multiplex PCR, and the TCRdb table lists in-frame clones only, not all of them. The data contain around 16,000 clones, around four fifths of them singletons. Sample: CD4+ or CD8+ T cells sorted from blood, taken in a trial of the OX40 agonist ivuxolimab. The origin of the receptors is an adult with an advanced solid tumor such as melanoma, head and neck, liver or kidney cancer.

The chain is built from TRBV14 and TRBJ2-7; either TRBD1 or TRBD2 may supply D (5 bases each). The germline CDR1 and CDR2 sequences are SGHDN and FVKESK. The CDR3 totals 15 residues. V was trimmed by 0 bases and J by 2 bases, leaving 11 bases between them. The CDR3 DNA is TGTGCCAGCAGCCAAGATGGGAGAGGGGCCTACGAGCAGTACTTC. Translation: CASSQDGRGAYEQYF.

Comments on this clone: An end of the junction does not agree with germline; a read error may underlie this. J is TRBJ2-7 and V is TRBV9, with TRBD1 as a possible D gene (5 bases). CDR3 length: 15 residues. Germline V gene lookup returns CDR1 SGDLS and CDR2 YYNGEE. CDR3 in amino acids: CASSIGQGSSCEQYF. The CDR3 coding sequence is TGTGCCAGCAGCATAGGGCAGGGAAGTTCCTGCGAGCAGTACTTC.

The V and J genes are TRBV5-5 and TRBJ2-7; maybe TRBD2 (5 bases). Trimming pared 4 bases from V and 6 bases from J, leaving 11 bases between. CDR1 is SGHKS and CDR2 is YYEKEE in the germline V gene (reference sequence). The CDR3 is made up of 12 amino acids. CDR3: CASSQDGLEQYF. The CDR3 nucleotides read TGTGCCAGCAGCCAAGACGGACTCGAGCAGTACTTC.

The rearrangement uses TRBV11-1 and TRBJ2-7; a weak D match, TRBD2 (6 bases). The CDR3 is 14 amino acids. CDR1 is SGHAT, CDR2 FQDESV, per germline (reference sequence). With 4 bases removed from V and 6 bases from J, the gap between germline ends came to 16 bases. This CDR3 is CASSYLEGRSEQYF. The CDR3 DNA reads as TGTGCCAGCAGCTACCTGGAGGGCCGTAGCGAGCAGTACTTC.

This clone was recorded once. This rearrangement joins TRBV27 to TRBJ2-7; D not certain. V lost 7 bases to trimming and J lost 0 bases, with 16 bases between them. CDR3 length equals 15 residues. In germline, CDR1 is MNHEY, CDR2 SMNVEV (reference sequence). CDR3 protein: CASTDSYRGSYEQYF. CDR3 coding DNA: TGTGCCAGCACCGACTCGTACCGCGGCTCCTACGAGCAGTACTTC.

J is TRBJ1-2 and V is TRBV7-9; 10 bases map to TRBD1. CDR1 and CDR2 from the germline V gene are SEHNR and FQNEAQ (reference sequence). The V segment lost 3 bases and the J segment 6 bases; nucleotides outside the gene matches: 10. CDR3 length: 16 amino acids. CDR3 sequence reads: CASSFSRDRGLDGYTF. The CDR3 nucleotides are TGTGCCAGCAGCTTTAGTCGGGACAGGGGTTTGGATGGCTACACCTTC.

The V gene is TRBV28, the J gene TRBJ2-5; D may be TRBD1 (6 bases). CDR3 length: 13 residues. V shed 7 bases and J shed 0 bases, with 9 bases lying between them. In germline, CDR1 is MDHEN, CDR2 SYDVKM. In DNA form, the CDR3 reads TGTGCCAGCATTGACAGGAACCAAGAGACCCAGTACTTC. This codes for CASIDRNQETQYF.

This chain joins TRBV19 and TRBJ2-7, with 7 nucleotides matching TRBD1. This CDR3 spans 16 amino acids. CDR1 is LNHDA and CDR2 is SQIVND in the germline V gene (reference sequence). Unmatched junction bases numbered 12, after V lost 5 bases and J lost 2 bases. This chain's CDR3 is CASSLRGTDFTYEQYF. CDR3 nucleotide sequence: TGTGCCAGTAGTCTCAGGGGGACAGACTTTACCTACGAGCAGTACTTC.

A single count supports this clone. The gene calls are TRBV6-1 and TRBJ1-3; tentatively, D is TRBD1 (5 bases). Germline CDR1 and CDR2: MNHNS and SASEGT. Trimming stripped 3 bases from V and 2 bases from J, with 20 bases between. CDR3 length: 18 amino acids. CDR3: CASSDLVRQSAAGNTIYF. Written as DNA, the CDR3 is TGTGCCAGCAGTGATCTCGTGCGACAGAGTGCCGCTGGAAACACCATATATTTT.

This clone was recorded only once. V gene TRBV5-1 combines with J gene TRBJ2-1, with no clear D. CDR1 and CDR2 (germline): SGHRS, YFSETQ. CDR3 length: 16 residues. V lost 2 bases and J lost 4, with 16 bases in between. The CDR3 here is CASSFGAEIRYNEQFF. CDR3 DNA: TGCGCCAGCAGCTTCGGAGCAGAGATCAGGTACAATGAGCAGTTCTTC.

The gene calls are TRBV7-6 and TRBJ2-1; tentatively, D is TRBD1 (5 bases). Trimming stripped 0 bases from V and 7 bases from J, with 13 bases between. This CDR3 has 15 residues. Per germline, CDR1 SGHVS and CDR2 FNYEAQ. The CDR3 sequence is CASSLAMSGQNEQFF. In DNA form, the CDR3 reads TGTGCCAGCAGCTTAGCGATGTCAGGGCAAAATGAGCAGTTCTTC.

V usage is TRBV2 and J usage is TRBJ2-7, with 11 bases fitting TRBD2. The CDR3 spans 16 residues. Germline loops: CDR1 SNHLY, CDR2 FYNNEI. With V trimmed by 6 bases and J by 4 bases, 11 bases remained unmatched. CDR3 residues: CASSSGSGTSGYEQYF. DNA for the CDR3: TGTGCCAGCAGCTCCGGGTCAGGGACTAGCGGATACGAGCAGTACTTC.